The clone carrying this TCR beta chain was recorded many times. These data originate in a study of control samples from healthy donors and cancer patients. This CDR3 comprises 15 residues. The V gene end was trimmed by 5 bases and the J gene end by 5 bases; junction bases not matched to a gene: 7. CDR1 and CDR2 (germline): SGHNT, YENEEA. The data were produced by immunoSEQ multiplex PCR, yet TCRdb's version contains in-frame clones alone and is incomplete. The sample consists of 150,000 to 200,000 clones, about 90% of them appearing once. Sequencing was carried out using blood. The chain joins TRBV11-3 to TRBJ2-2; TRBD2 agrees at 8 bases. The TCR comes from a woman in her twenties or thirties in good health. CDR3 amino acids: CASSTGGARTGELFF. The CDR3 nucleotides are TGTGCCAGCAGCACGGGGGGGGCGCGGACCGGGGAGCTGTTTTTT.